This TCR beta chain was recorded in a study of blood T cell repertoires in COVID-19. Study summary: Sites across the United States, Italy and Spain contributed samples from acute and convalescent COVID-19. T cells, B-cell-depleted T cells, or PBMCs supplied cDNA or gDNA.

CDR1 and CDR2 (germline): LGHDT, YNNKEL (reference sequence). V was trimmed by 1 base and J by 4 bases, leaving 11 bases between them. This CDR3 has 15 residues. Seattle cases were enrolled at active infection and followed longitudinally. Original handling: Counts of nucleated cells, estimated from reference gene primer amplification, were obtained. TCRdb's table, derived via immunoSEQ multiplex PCR, lists solely in-frame clones and lacks some. The DNA gave D and trimming, while V, J and clone size come from that table. Of approximately 320,000 clones listed, approximately 89% are singletons. The chain employs TRBV3-1 (or the pseudogene TRBV3-2) and TRBJ1-3; no clear D gene. The origin of this receptor is a woman in her twenties or thirties with COVID-19, enrolled during active disease. Sequenced input: peripheral blood. The CDR3 loop is CASSQAAVLGNTIYF. In nucleotides, the CDR3 is TGTGCCAGCAGCCAAGCGGCGGTGTTAGGAAACACCATATATTTT.